This T cell receptor (beta chain) was sequenced in a study of cytomegalovirus exposure and HLA in healthy donors. PCR amplification relied on 60 Vbeta primers (plus 13 Jbeta primers). The table came from immunoSEQ multiplex PCR; TCRdb's copy has only in-frame clones and leaves some out. Its table records under 90,000 clones. Material for sequencing was PBMCs. This sequence originates from a man in his fifties or sixties in good health and CMV-seropositive.

The CDR3 sequence: CASSFPSGSTDTQYF. CDR3 bases: TGTGCCAGCAGCTTCCCTAGCGGGAGCACAGATACGCAGTATTTT. The V gene is TRBV7-9, the J gene TRBJ2-3; 8 positions match TRBD2. Germline trimming cut 3 bases from V and 0 bases from J; bases unmatched to any gene: 2. The CDR3 loop spans 15 amino acids. Germline V gene sequence: CDR1 SEHNR, CDR2 FQNEAQ (reference sequence).